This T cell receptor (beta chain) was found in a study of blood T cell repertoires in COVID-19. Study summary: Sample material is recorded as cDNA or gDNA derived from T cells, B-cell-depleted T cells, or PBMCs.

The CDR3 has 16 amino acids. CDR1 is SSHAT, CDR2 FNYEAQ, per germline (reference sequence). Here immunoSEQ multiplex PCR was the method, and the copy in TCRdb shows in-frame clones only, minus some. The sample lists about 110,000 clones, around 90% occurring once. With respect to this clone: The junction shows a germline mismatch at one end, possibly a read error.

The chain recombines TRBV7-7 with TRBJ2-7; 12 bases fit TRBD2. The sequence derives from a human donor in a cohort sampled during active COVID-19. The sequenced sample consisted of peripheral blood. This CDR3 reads CASSSGLAGPDYEQYF. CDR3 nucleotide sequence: TGTGCTAGCAGCTCTGGACTAGCGGGGCCAGACTACGAGCAGTACTTC.